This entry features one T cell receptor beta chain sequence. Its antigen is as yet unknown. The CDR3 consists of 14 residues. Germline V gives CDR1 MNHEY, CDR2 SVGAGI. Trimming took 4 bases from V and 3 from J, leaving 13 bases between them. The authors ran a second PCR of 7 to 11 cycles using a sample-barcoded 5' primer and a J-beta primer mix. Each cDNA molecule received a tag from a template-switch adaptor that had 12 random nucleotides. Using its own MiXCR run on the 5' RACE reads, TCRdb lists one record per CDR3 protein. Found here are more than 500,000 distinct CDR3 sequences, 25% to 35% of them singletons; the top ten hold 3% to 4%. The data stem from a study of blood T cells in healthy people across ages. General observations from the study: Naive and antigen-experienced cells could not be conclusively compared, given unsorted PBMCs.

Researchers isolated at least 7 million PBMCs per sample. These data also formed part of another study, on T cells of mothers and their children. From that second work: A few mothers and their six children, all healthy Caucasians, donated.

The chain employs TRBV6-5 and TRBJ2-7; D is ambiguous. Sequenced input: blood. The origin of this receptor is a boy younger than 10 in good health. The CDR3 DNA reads TGTGCCAGCAGTTTATCGGGTGGTCACTACGAGCAGTACTTC. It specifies CASSLSGGHYEQYF.